This entry features one T cell receptor (beta chain) sequence. This record comes from a study of cytomegalovirus exposure and HLA in healthy donors. Trimming left V 3 bases short and J 5 bases short, with 17 bases between. Germline V gene lookup returns CDR1 LNHNV and CDR2 YYDKDF (reference sequence). The CDR3 extends over 16 amino acids. The primer mix had 60 Vbeta and 13 Jbeta primers. Only in-frame clones appear in the TCRdb table, and some are missing; sequencing was by immunoSEQ multiplex PCR. The repertoire includes about 92,000 clones, 69% of them detected once, and approximately 2.9% sits in the top ten.

The material sequenced was PBMCs. The gene calls are TRBV15 and TRBJ2-1; the D gene is possibly TRBD1 (6 bases). This clonotype originated in a man in his forties or fifties in good health and CMV-seronegative. The CDR3 here is CATSRARTAPNNEQFF. The CDR3 bases are TGTGCCACCAGCAGGGCTAGGACAGCCCCCAACAATGAGCAGTTCTTC.